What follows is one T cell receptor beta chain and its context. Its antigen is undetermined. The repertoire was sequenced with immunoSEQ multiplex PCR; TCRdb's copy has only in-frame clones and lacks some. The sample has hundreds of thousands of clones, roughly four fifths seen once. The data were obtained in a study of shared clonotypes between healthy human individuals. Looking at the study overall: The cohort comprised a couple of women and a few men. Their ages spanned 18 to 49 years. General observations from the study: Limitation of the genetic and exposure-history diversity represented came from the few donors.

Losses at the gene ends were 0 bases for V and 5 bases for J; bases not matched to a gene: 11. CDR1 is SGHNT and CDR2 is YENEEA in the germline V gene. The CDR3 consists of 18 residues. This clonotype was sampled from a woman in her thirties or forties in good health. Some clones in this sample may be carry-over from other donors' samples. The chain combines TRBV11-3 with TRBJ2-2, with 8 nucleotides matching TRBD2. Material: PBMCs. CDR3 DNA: TGTGCCAGCAGCTTAGAGAACGGTAGCGGGATTGGAACCGGGGAGCTGTTTTTT. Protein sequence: CASSLENGSGIGTGELFF.